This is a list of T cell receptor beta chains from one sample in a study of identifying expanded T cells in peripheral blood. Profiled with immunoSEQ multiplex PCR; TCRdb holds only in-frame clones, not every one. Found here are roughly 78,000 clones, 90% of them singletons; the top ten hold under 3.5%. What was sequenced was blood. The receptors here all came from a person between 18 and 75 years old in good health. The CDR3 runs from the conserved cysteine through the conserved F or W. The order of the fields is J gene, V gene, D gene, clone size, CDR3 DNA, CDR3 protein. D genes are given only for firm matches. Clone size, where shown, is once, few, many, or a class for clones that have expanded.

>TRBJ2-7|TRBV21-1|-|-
TGTGCCAGCAGCAAAAGATTTAAGACAGTGAGCTACGAGCAGTACTTC
CASSKRFKTVSYEQYF
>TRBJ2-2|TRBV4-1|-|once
TGCGCCAGCAGCCAAGAAGAAAAGGCCGGGGAGCTGTTTTTT
CASSQEEKAGELFF
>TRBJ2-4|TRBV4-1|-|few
TGCGCCAGCAGCCAAAAGGCTAGCGGAAAGGGGGACATTCAGTACTTC
CASSQKASGKGDIQYF
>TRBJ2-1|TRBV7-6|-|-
TGTGCCAGCAGCCTCGGACAGCTGGACAATGAGCAGTTCTTC
CASSLGQLDNEQFF
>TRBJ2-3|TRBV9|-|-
TGTGCCAGCAGCGTAGATCTAGCGGAACAGGGTACGCAGTATTTT
CASSVDLAEQGTQYF
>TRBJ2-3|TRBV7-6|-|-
TGTGCCAGCAGCCCGGGCCAAAGCACAGATACGCAGTATTTT
CASSPGQSTDTQYF
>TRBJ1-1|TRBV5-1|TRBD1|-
TGCGCCAGCAGCTCCCGGACAGGAGGCACTGAAGCTTTCTTT
CASSSRTGGTEAFF
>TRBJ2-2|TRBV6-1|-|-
TGTGCCAGCAGTGCGGGGGCGAACACCGGGGAGCTGTTTTTT
CASSAGANTGELFF
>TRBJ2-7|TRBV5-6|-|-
TGTGCCAGCAGCTGGGAGGGGGCCTACGAGCAGTACTTC
CASSWEGAYEQYF
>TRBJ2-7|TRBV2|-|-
TGTGCCAGCAGTGAAGGAGTCCACGAGCAGTACTTC
CASSEGVHEQYF
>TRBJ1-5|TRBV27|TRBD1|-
TGTGCCAGCAGCCTCAAACAGGGGGCCGGCAATCAGCCCCAGCATTTT
CASSLKQGAGNQPQHF
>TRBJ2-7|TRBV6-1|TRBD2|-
TGTGCCAGCAGTGAGCCCTTAGCGGGAGTTTACGAGCAGTACTTC
CASSEPLAGVYEQYF
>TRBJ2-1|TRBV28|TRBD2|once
TGTGCCAGCAGTTCGGACCTATGGGCTAGCGGCGACAATGAGCAGTTCTTC
CASSSDLWASGDNEQFF
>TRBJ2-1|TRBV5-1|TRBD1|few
TGCGCCAGCAGCTTAGGAGACAGGGTCCACAATGAGCAGTTCTTC
CASSLGDRVHNEQFF
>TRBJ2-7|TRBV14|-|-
TGTGCCAGCAGTGACAGTTTCTCCTACGAGCAGTACTTC
CASSDSFSYEQYF
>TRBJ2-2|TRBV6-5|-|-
TGTGCCAGCAAATCCCGAATTGACACCGGGGAGCTGTTTTTT
CASKSRIDTGELFF
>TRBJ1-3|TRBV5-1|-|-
TGCGCCAGCAGCTTGGGGGGGCTCTCTGGAAACACCATATATTTT
CASSLGGLSGNTIYF
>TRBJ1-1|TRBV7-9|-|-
TGTGCCAGCAGCCCACAAGGGGAGACAGAAGCTTTCTTT
CASSPQGETEAFF
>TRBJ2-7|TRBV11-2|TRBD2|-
TGTGCCAGCAGCTTCTCGGGAGGGACAACCTACGAGCAGTACTTC
CASSFSGGTTYEQYF
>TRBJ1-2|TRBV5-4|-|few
TGTGCCAGCAGCCAGGGGATAGGGTCGGACTATGGCTACACCTTC
CASSQGIGSDYGYTF
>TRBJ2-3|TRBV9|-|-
TGTGCCAGCAGCGTTCTGGGCACAGATACGCAGTATTTT
CASSVLGTDTQYF
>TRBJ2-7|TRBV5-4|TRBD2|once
TGTGCCAGCAGCCCGGGACTAGCGGGGCGCGAGCAGTACTTC
CASSPGLAGREQYF
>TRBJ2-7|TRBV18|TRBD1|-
TGTGCCAGCTCACCACCGGGACAGGTCTACGAGCAGTACTTC
CASSPPGQVYEQYF
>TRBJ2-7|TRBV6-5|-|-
TGTGCCAGCAGTTACTCGTTAGACTACGAGCAGTACTTC
CASSYSLDYEQYF
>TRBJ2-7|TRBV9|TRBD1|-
TGTGCCAGCAGCGGATCCCGGGACAGACCCTCCTACGAGCAGTACTTC
CASSGSRDRPSYEQYF
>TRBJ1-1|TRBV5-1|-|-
TGCGCCAGCAGCTTGGTGTTTGGTGGCGGGGTGAACACTGAAGCTTTCTTT
CASSLVFGGGVNTEAFF
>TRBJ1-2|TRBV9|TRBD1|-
TGTGCCAGCAGCGTAAGGGGGGAAGCAGGGGGAGACTATGGCTACACCTTC
CASSVRGEAGGDYGYTF
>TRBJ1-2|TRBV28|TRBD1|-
TGTGCCAGCAGTTTGTCAGGGGGAGTGGGTGGCTACACCTTC
CASSLSGGVGGYTF
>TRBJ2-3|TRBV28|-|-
TGTGCCAGCATTGAGGGGGGCTCCGGCAGCCGCCGTACGCAGTATTTT
CASIEGGSGSRRTQYF